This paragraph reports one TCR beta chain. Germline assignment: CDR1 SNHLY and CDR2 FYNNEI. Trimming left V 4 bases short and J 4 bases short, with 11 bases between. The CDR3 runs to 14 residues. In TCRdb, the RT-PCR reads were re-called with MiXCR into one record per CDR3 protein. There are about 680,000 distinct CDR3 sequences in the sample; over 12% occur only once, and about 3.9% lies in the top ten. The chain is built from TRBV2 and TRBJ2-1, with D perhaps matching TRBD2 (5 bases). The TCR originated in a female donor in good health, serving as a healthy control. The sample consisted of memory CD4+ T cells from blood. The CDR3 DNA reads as TGTGCCAGCAGTGTAGAGGGCTTATACAATGAGCAGTTCTTC. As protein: CASSVEGLYNEQFF.